Listed here is a single TCR beta chain. The sample comes from a study of blood T cell repertoires in COVID-19. The method was immunoSEQ multiplex PCR; TCRdb's version includes in-frame clones alone and lacks a portion of them. The sample lists about 460,000 clones, approximately 91% occurring once. Trimming removed 0 bases from V and 1 base from J, with 10 bases in between. There are 16 residues in the CDR3. Germline V CDR1 and CDR2: WNHNN, SYGVQD (reference sequence). The sample taken for sequencing was PBMCs or T cells enriched from blood (not recorded which). The sequence was obtained from a woman aged 55-69 years who had recovered from COVID-19. This chain connects TRBV10-1 to TRBJ1-3; unclear D gene. CDR3 residues: CASSESRGGSGNTIYF. In DNA, the CDR3 is TGCGCCAGCAGTGAGTCGCGGGGTGGATCTGGAAACACCATATATTTT.